This T cell receptor (beta chain) came from a study of technical replicates of blood from a handful of donors. TCRdb keeps only in-frame clones here, not all; method: immunoSEQ multiplex PCR. The table includes about 87,000 clones, roughly 94% detected once. The receptor was isolated from a human donor in good health. Sequences were obtained from T cells isolated from PBMCs.

CDR3 loop: CALQGASYNEQFF. The CDR3 DNA reads as TGTGCCCTACAGGGGGCCTCCTACAATGAGCAGTTCTTC. V and J are TRBV28 and TRBJ2-1; 9 nucleotides line up with TRBD1. CDR1 and CDR2 (germline): MDHEN, SYDVKM. This CDR3 has 13 amino acids. With 11 bases clipped from V and 0 bases from J, the junction kept 2 bases outside the gene matches.